This T cell receptor (beta chain) was identified during a study of T cell repertoires in cytomegalovirus infection. Study as a whole: Epitope selection comprised recently identified HLA-C-restricted CMV epitopes and well-studied HLA-B-restricted CMV epitopes. Overall study findings and caveats: Dominant in the ex vivo response were TCR beta clonotypes restricted by HLA-C and specific for CMV.

The table lists this clonotype with a few counts. The antigen is undetermined. The CDR3 has 15 residues. The V and J ends lost 6 bases and 7 bases, in that order; junction bases with no gene match: 12. Per the germline V gene, CDR1 is MNHEY and CDR2 is SVGAGI. One entry per CDR3 protein, called by TCRdb with MiXCR from the reads. The sample holds 640,000 or so distinct CDR3 sequences, around 32% seen once. The sequence derives from a human donor in good health (CMV status not recorded). Some clones in this sample may be carry-over from other donors' samples. Material: cultured PBMCs, obtained from culture after CMV antigen stimulation. The chain recombines TRBV6-5 with TRBJ1-1, with 9 bases lining up with TRBD1. As DNA, the CDR3 is TGTGCCAGCAGCGACCCAACCGGACAGGGGTTTGAAGCTTTCTTT. This sequence encodes CASSDPTGQGFEAFF.